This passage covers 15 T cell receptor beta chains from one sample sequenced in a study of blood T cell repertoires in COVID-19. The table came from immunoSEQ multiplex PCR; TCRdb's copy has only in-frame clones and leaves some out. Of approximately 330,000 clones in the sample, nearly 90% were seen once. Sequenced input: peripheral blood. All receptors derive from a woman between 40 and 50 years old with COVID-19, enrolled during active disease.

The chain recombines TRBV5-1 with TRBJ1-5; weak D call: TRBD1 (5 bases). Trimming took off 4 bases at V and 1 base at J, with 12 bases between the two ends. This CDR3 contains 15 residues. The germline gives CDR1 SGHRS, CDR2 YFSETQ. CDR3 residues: CASSPEGVSNQPQHF. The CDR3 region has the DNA TGCGCCAGCAGCCCCGAAGGGGTCAGCAATCAGCCCCAGCATTTT.

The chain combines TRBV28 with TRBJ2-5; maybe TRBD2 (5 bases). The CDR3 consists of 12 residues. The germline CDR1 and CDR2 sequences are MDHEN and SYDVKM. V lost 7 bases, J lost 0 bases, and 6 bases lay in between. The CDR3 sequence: CASTGYQETQYF. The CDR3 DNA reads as TGTGCCAGCACGGGGTACCAAGAGACCCAGTACTTC.

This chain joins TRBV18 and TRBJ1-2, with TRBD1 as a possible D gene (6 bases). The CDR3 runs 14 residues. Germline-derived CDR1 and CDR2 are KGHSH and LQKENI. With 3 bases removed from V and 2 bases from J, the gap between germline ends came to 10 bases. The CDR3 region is CASSPLTGNYGYTF. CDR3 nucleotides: TGTGCCAGCTCACCTCTGACAGGCAACTATGGCTACACCTTC.

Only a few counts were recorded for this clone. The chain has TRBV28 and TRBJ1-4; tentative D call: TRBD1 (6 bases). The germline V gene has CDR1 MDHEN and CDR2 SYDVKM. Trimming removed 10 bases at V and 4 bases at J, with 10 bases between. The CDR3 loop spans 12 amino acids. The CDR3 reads CATSRGNEKLFF. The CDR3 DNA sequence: TGTGCCACCAGCAGGGGTAATGAAAAACTGTTTTTT.

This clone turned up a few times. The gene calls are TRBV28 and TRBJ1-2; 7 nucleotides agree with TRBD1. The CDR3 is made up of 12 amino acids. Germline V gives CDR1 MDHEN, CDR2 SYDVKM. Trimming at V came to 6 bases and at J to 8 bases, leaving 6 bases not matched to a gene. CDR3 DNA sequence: TGTGCCAGCAGGGCTCAGGGGGAAGGCTACACCTTC. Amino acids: CASRAQGEGYTF.

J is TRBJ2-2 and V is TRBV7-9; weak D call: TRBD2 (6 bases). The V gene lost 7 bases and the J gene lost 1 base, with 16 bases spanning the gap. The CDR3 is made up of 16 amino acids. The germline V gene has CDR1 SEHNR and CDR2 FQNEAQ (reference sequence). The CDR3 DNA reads TGTGCCAGCACGGAAAGCGAGGGAGGGAACACCGGGGAGCTGTTTTTT. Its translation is CASTESEGGNTGELFF.

The CDR3 DNA reads as TGTGCCAGCAGCTTAGCGCCAGGGCATACGCAGTATTTT. It translates to CASSLAPGHTQYF. The chain links TRBV7-9 to TRBJ2-3, with a possible D match to TRBD1 (5 bases). Germline loops: CDR1 SEHNR, CDR2 FQNEAQ (reference sequence). Trimming took off 0 bases at V and 7 bases at J, with 8 bases between the two ends. CDR3 size: 13 residues.

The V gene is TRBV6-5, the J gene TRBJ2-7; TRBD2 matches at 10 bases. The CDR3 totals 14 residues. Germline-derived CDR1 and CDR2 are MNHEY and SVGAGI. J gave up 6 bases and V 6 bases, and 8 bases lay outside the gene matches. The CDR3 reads CASRLAGAATEQYF. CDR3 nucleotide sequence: TGTGCCAGCAGGCTAGCGGGAGCCGCCACCGAGCAGTACTTC.

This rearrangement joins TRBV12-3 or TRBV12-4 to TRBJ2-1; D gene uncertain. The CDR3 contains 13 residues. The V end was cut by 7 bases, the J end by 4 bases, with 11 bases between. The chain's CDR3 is CASTVRRYNEQFF. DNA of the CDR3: TGTGCCAGCACCGTGAGGAGATACAATGAGCAGTTCTTC.

The CDR3 here is CASSSTPNQPQHF. CDR3 DNA sequence: TGTGCCAGCAGCTCCACACCAAATCAGCCCCAGCATTTT. The chain has TRBV7-9 and TRBJ1-5; D remains unclear. This CDR3 region has 13 residues. The V gene lost 4 bases and the J gene lost 4 bases, with 8 bases spanning the gap. The V gene's germline CDR1 is SEHNR and CDR2 FQNEAQ (reference sequence).

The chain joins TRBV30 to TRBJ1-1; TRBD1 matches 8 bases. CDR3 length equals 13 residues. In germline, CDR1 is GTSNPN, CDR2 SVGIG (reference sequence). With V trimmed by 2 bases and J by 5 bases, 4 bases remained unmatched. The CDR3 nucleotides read TGTGCCTGGAGTCAGGGGGCAGGGACTGAAGCTTTCTTT. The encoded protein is CAWSQGAGTEAFF.

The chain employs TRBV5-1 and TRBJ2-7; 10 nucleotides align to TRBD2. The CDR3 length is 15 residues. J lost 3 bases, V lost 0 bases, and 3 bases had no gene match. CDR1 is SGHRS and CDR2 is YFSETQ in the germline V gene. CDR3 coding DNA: TGCGCCAGCAGCTTGGGGGGACTAGCGAACTACGAGCAGTACTTC. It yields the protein CASSLGGLANYEQYF.

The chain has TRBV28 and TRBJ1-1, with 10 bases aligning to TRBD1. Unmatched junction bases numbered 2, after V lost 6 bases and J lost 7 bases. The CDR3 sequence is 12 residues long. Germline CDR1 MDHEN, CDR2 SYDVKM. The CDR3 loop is CASSRDRGEAFF. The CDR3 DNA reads TGTGCCAGCAGCCGGGACAGGGGTGAAGCTTTCTTT.

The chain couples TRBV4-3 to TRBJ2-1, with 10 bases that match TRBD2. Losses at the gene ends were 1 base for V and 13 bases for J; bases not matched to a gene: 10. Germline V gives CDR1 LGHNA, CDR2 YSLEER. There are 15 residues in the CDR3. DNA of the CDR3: TGCGCCAGCAGCCAAGGCCTAGCGGGAGCCCCATATCAGTTCTTC. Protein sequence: CASSQGLAGAPYQFF.

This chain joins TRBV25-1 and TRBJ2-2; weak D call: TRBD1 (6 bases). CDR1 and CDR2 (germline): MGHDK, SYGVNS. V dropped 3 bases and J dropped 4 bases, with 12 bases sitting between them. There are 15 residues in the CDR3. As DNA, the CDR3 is TGTGCCAGCAGTGACGCAGGGGATCTCACCGGGGAGCTGTTTTTT. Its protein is CASSDAGDLTGELFF.